A single sample gave rise to the 23 T cell receptor beta chains below, sequenced in a study of blood T cell repertoires in COVID-19. Profiled with immunoSEQ multiplex PCR; TCRdb holds only in-frame clones, not every one. The repertoire holds approximately 130,000 clones, 85% to 90% seen once, with approximately 4.3% in the top ten. The specimen sequenced was peripheral blood. These receptors were collected from a human donor in a cohort sampled during active COVID-19.

Only a few counts were recorded for this clone. This chain connects TRBV28 to TRBJ2-1, with D possibly matching TRBD1 (5 bases). The V and J ends lost 6 bases and 7 bases respectively, with 16 bases between them. This CDR3 spans 14 amino acids. In germline, CDR1 is MDHEN, CDR2 SYDVKM. CDR3 protein: CASSLPRQSNEQFF. CDR3 nucleotides: TGTGCCAGCAGCCTTCCGAGACAGTCTAATGAGCAGTTCTTC. The full variable domain, rest sourced from reference TRBV28 and TRBJ2-1, is DVKVTQSSRYLVKRTGEKVFLECVQDMDHENMFWYRQDPGLGLRLIYFSYDVKMKEKGDIPEGYSVSREKKERFSLILESASTNQTSMYLCASSLPRQSNEQFFGPGTRLTVL.

The chain links TRBV6-5 to TRBJ1-6; 7 bases map to TRBD1. Looked up from germline, CDR1 is MNHEY and CDR2 is SVGAGI. The CDR3 is 15 amino acids. Losses at the gene ends were 6 bases for V and 10 bases for J; bases not matched to a gene: 12. CDR3 sequence reads: CASRGDSGYPSPLHF. CDR3 nucleotides: TGTGCCAGCAGGGGGGACAGCGGGTACCCGTCACCCCTCCACTTT.

V gene TRBV6-4 combines with J gene TRBJ2-3; 7 nucleotides agree with TRBD1. This CDR3 is 13 amino acids long. The junction had 6 bases not matched to a gene; V was cut back by 2 bases and J by 10 bases. Germline CDR1 reads MRHNA; CDR2 reads SNTAGT. CDR3 in DNA: TGTGCCAGCAGTGACGTAGGGGGCCGCCCGCAGTATTTT. Translating it yields CASSDVGGRPQYF.

The sample holds a few counts of this clone. The chain couples TRBV10-1 to TRBJ1-6; 8 bases fit TRBD1. Germline trimming cut 0 bases from V and 8 bases from J; bases unmatched to any gene: 0. This CDR3 is 14 amino acids long. CDR1 is WNHNN and CDR2 is SYGVQD in the germline V gene (reference sequence). CDR3 sequence: CASSESGQDSPLHF. The CDR3 DNA follows: TGCGCCAGCAGTGAGTCGGGACAGGATTCACCCCTCCACTTT.

The rearrangement joins TRBV19 to TRBJ2-1; tentatively, D is TRBD1 (6 bases). Trimming pared 7 bases from V and 5 bases from J, leaving 18 bases between. CDR3 size: 15 residues. Looked up from germline, CDR1 is LNHDA and CDR2 is SQIVND (reference sequence). The CDR3 sequence is CASTPTGIPDNEQFF. As DNA, the CDR3 is TGTGCCAGTACTCCTACAGGGATCCCCGACAATGAGCAGTTCTTC.

This chain joins TRBV2 and TRBJ1-4, with 7 bases identical to TRBD1. The CDR3 loop spans 15 amino acids. The V segment lost 5 bases and the J segment 7 bases; nucleotides outside the gene matches: 10. The V gene's germline CDR1 is SNHLY and CDR2 FYNNEI. DNA for the CDR3: TGTGCCAGCAGTCGATTACAGGGGAGCGGTGAAAAACTGTTTTTT. It encodes CASSRLQGSGEKLFF. Using reference TRBV2 and TRBJ1-4 for the parts outside the CDR3, the full variable domain is EPEVTQTPSHQVTQMGQEVILRCVPISNHLYFYWYRQILGQKVEFLVSFYNNEISEKSEIFDDQFSVERPDGSNFTLKIRSTKLEDSAMYFCASSRLQGSGEKLFFGSGTQLSVL.

This clone was detected once. Other DNA sequences in this specimen translate into the identical CDR3. This rearrangement joins TRBV29-1 to TRBJ2-5; D possibly corresponds to TRBD1 (6 bases). Trimming pared 2 bases from V and 5 bases from J, leaving 6 bases between. The CDR3 sequence is 11 residues long. From germline, CDR1 is SQVTM and CDR2 ANQGSEA. The CDR3 DNA reads TGCAGCGTTGAAAGGGGGGAGACCCAGTACTTC. This encodes CSVERGETQYF.

J is TRBJ1-4 and V is TRBV2; no clear D gene. Looked up from germline, CDR1 is SNHLY and CDR2 is FYNNEI. The CDR3 is made up of 11 amino acids. Trimming stripped 6 bases from V and 5 bases from J, with 4 bases between. In DNA form, the CDR3 reads TGTGCCAGCAGACTAAATGAAAAACTGTTTTTT. As protein: CASRLNEKLFF.

The genes are TRBV19 and TRBJ2-1, with a weak D call TRBD1 (7 bases). The CDR3 totals 15 residues. Germline lookup yields CDR1 LNHDA and CDR2 SQIVND (reference sequence). Deletions cut 4 bases from V and 6 bases from J, with 16 bases between. The CDR3 is CASSRAGQMTNEQFF. CDR3 nucleotides: TGTGCCAGTAGTAGGGCGGGACAGATGACCAATGAGCAGTTCTTC.

The chain joins TRBV5-4 to TRBJ1-5; perhaps TRBD1 as D (6 bases). Trimming shortened V by 0 bases and J by 8 bases, and 9 bases separated the two germline ends. The CDR3 sequence is 13 residues long. CDR1 SGHNT and CDR2 YYREEE come from the germline V gene (reference sequence). CDR3 nucleotides: TGTGCCAGCAGCTTGGACAGGGTTGAGCCCCAGCATTTT. Translation gives CASSLDRVEPQHF.

This clone was counted a few times. The CDR3 sequence: CASSIRLRNQETQYF. In DNA form, the CDR3 reads TGTGCCAGCAGCATCCGACTGAGAAACCAAGAGACCCAGTACTTC. This chain connects TRBV7-2 to TRBJ2-5; D is unresolved. Trimming took off 5 bases at V and 0 bases at J, with 13 bases between the two ends. This CDR3 spans 15 amino acids. In germline, CDR1 is SGHTA, CDR2 FQGNSA.

The chain uses TRBV9 and TRBJ2-2, with D possibly matching TRBD2 (7 bases). Germline-derived CDR1 and CDR2 are SGDLS and YYNGEE. Trimming took off 3 bases at V and 7 bases at J, with 16 bases between the two ends. The CDR3 spans 15 residues. The CDR3 spells CASSALTGGHGELFF. In DNA form, the CDR3 reads TGTGCCAGCAGCGCTCTCACGGGGGGCCACGGGGAGCTGTTTTTT.

This sequence joins TRBV19 and TRBJ2-7, with 7 bases aligning to TRBD1. V lost 5 bases to trimming and J lost 2 bases; unmatched junction nucleotides: 9. The germline gives CDR1 LNHDA, CDR2 SQIVND (reference sequence). The CDR3 runs 15 residues. The chain's CDR3 is CASSFGTDNTYEQYF. DNA of the CDR3: TGTGCCAGTAGTTTTGGGACAGATAATACCTACGAGCAGTACTTC.

Notes on this clone: The junction differs from germline at one of its ends, possibly a read error. The rearrangement uses TRBV6-5 and TRBJ2-6, with D perhaps TRBD1 (6 bases). CDR3 size: 13 residues. CDR1 is MNHEY and CDR2 is SVGAGI in the germline V gene. The CDR3 loop is CASSPGVSQAQAF. The CDR3 nucleotides are TGTGCCAGCAGTCCAGGGGTGTCCCAGGCCCAGGCTTTC.

This chain connects TRBV7-2 to TRBJ2-2; 7 bases align to TRBD1. V lost 5 bases, J lost 13 bases, and 13 bases stayed unmatched. The V gene's germline CDR1 is SGHTA and CDR2 FQGNSA. The CDR3 is 14 amino acids. The CDR3 bases are TGTGCCAGCAGCCTTAGTACGACAGGGCGCATGCTGTTTTTT. Its protein is CASSLSTTGRMLFF.

The chain links TRBV2 to TRBJ2-5; no clear D. The CDR3 loop spans 11 amino acids. Trimming took off 8 bases at V and 1 base at J, with 5 bases between the two ends. Germline V lookup: CDR1 SNHLY, CDR2 FYNNEI. The CDR3 region has the DNA TGTGCCAGCCAAATCCAAGAGACCCAGTACTTC. This encodes CASQIQETQYF.

This chain uses TRBV5-1 with TRBJ2-3; D perhaps matches TRBD1 (7 bases). Trimming removed 6 bases at V and 0 bases at J, with 17 bases between. The CDR3 is 16 residues long. Germline V lookup: CDR1 SGHRS, CDR2 YFSETQ. As DNA, the CDR3 is TGCGCCAGCAAATTCAGGGGGGACGCTAGCACAGATACGCAGTATTTT. This codes for CASKFRGDASTDTQYF.

V usage is TRBV30 and J usage is TRBJ1-1, with TRBD1 as a possible D gene (6 bases). Deletions cut 3 bases from V and 1 base from J, with 9 bases between. The CDR3 totals 13 residues. CDR1 is GTSNPN and CDR2 is SVGIG in the germline V gene (reference sequence). The CDR3: CAWRGHSNTEAFF. The DNA of the CDR3 is TGTGCCTGGAGGGGACATTCGAACACTGAAGCTTTCTTT.

The V call is TRBV9, the J call TRBJ2-1; a weak D match, TRBD2 (6 bases). Germline CDR1 is SGDLS and CDR2 is YYNGEE. V was trimmed by 4 bases and J by 0 bases, leaving 17 bases between them. The CDR3 covers 17 residues. Here the CDR3 reads CASSTPPPGSSYNEQFF. The CDR3 DNA follows: TGTGCCAGCAGCACGCCCCCCCCCGGGAGCTCCTACAATGAGCAGTTCTTC. The full variable domain, its missing parts supplied by reference TRBV9 and TRBJ2-1, is DSGVTQTPKHLITATGQRVTLRCSPRSGDLSVYWYQQSLDQGLQFLIQYYNGEERAKGNILERFSAQQFPDLHSELNLSSLELGDSALYFCASSTPPPGSSYNEQFFGPGTRLTVL.

This clone was observed once. The genes are TRBV19 and TRBJ2-3; TRBD1 is a possible D gene (6 bases). V lost 5 bases and J 2 bases, leaving 17 bases between the germline ends. CDR1 LNHDA and CDR2 SQIVND come from the germline V gene (reference sequence). This CDR3 is built from 16 residues. The CDR3 nucleotides are TGTGCCAGTAGTTTGGGACGGGACACCTCCACAGATACGCAGTATTTT. Amino acids: CASSLGRDTSTDTQYF.

The gene calls are TRBV25-1 and TRBJ1-1; 7 nucleotides line up with TRBD1. Trimming at V came to 4 bases and at J to 1 base, leaving 3 bases not matched to a gene. Germline V lookup: CDR1 MGHDK, CDR2 SYGVNS. The CDR3 has 14 residues. For the CDR3, the DNA is TGTGCCAGCAGTGCTGCAGGGGGGAACACTGAAGCTTTCTTT. Its translation: CASSAAGGNTEAFF.

The chain carries TRBV6-5 and TRBJ2-2, with 8 bases that match TRBD1. This CDR3 has 12 residues. Germline assignment: CDR1 MNHEY and CDR2 SVGAGI. CDR3 residues: CATGDGTGELFF. The DNA of the CDR3 is TGTGCGACAGGGGACGGGACCGGGGAGCTGTTTTTT.

The chain combines TRBV5-1 with TRBJ1-1; D remains unclear. The CDR3 totals 14 residues. CDR1 and CDR2 (germline): SGHRS, YFSETQ. The V end was cut by 2 bases, the J end by 3 bases, with 11 bases between. The CDR3 nucleotides read TGCGCCAGCAGCTTCCCGGGGAGCGACACTGAAGCTTTCTTT. It is translated as CASSFPGSDTEAFF.